The clone carrying this TCR beta chain was observed at least ten times. The source of the sample is a study of low-dose radiotherapy and immunotherapy resistance in tumors. The sample's time point: before trial treatment. TRAV- and TRBV-specific primers primed first-strand cDNA, covering alpha and beta chains. The authors amplified TCRs for 20 to 25 PCR cycles with a constant-region primer and a V-primer adapter. Using its own MiXCR run on the reads, TCRdb lists one record per CDR3 protein. This repertoire shows approximately 84,000 distinct CDR3 sequences, 15% to 20% found once; its top ten account for less than 3.5%. Trimming removed 5 bases at V and 4 bases at J, with 13 bases between. The germline CDR1 and CDR2 sequences are SGHAT and FQNNGV. The CDR3 has 14 residues.

This receptor was identified in a male donor with prostate cancer. The V gene is TRBV11-2, the J gene TRBJ2-3, with unresolved D. Sequencing used PBMCs, obtained before treatment. The CDR3 spells CASSPESIADTQYF. In DNA form, the CDR3 reads TGTGCCAGCAGCCCGGAATCTATAGCAGATACGCAGTATTTT.